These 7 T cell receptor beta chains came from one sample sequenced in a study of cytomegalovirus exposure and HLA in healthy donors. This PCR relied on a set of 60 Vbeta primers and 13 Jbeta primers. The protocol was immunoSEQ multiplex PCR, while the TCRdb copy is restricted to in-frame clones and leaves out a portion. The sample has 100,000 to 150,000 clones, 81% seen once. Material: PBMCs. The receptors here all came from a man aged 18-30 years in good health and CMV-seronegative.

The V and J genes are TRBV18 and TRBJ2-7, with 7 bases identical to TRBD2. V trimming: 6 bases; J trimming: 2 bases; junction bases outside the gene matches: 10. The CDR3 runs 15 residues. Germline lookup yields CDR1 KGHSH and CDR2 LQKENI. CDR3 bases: TGTGCCAGCTCCCTCGGGCAGCGGGGCCCCTACGAGCAGTACTTC. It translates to CASSLGQRGPYEQYF.

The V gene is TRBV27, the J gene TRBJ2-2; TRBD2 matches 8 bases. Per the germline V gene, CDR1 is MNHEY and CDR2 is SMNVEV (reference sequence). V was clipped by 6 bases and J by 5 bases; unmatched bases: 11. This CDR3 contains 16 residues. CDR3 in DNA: TGTGCCAGCAGGCCGCGGGGGGCGCGTTATACCGGGGAGCTGTTTTTT. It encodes CASRPRGARYTGELFF.

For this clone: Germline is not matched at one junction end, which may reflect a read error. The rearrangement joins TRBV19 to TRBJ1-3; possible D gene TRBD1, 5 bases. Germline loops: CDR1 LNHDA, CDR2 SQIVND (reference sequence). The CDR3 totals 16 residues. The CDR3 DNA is TGTGCCGGTAGTAAGACAGTTCTTCTCTCTGGAAACACCATATATTTT. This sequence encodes CAGSKTVLLSGNTIYF.

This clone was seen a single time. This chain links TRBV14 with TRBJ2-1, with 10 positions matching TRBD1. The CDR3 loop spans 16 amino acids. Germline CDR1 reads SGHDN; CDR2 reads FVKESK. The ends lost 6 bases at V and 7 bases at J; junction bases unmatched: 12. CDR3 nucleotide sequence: TGTGCCAGCAGTACGACCGGGACAGGGGTAAAGAATGAGCAGTTCTTC. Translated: CASSTTGTGVKNEQFF.

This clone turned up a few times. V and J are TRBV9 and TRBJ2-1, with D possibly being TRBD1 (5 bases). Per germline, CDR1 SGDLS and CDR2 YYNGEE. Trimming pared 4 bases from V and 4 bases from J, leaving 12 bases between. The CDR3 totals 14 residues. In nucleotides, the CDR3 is TGTGCCAGCAGCTGGGCAGGGCAGTACAATGAGCAGTTCTTC. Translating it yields CASSWAGQYNEQFF.

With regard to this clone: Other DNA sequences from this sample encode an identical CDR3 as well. For the CDR3, the DNA is TGCGCCAGCAGCTTGGGGGGGGTATCTGGGGCCAACGTCCTGACTTTC. Amino acid sequence: CASSLGGVSGANVLTF. The chain carries TRBV5-1 and TRBJ2-6; D possibly corresponds to TRBD2 (6 bases). The V and J ends lost 0 bases and 1 base respectively, with 8 bases between them. The germline gives CDR1 SGHRS, CDR2 YFSETQ. The CDR3 totals 16 residues.

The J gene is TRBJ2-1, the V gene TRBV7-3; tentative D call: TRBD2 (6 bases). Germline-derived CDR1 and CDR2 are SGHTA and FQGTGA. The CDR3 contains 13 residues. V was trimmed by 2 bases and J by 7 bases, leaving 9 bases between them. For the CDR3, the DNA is TGTGCCAGCAGCTTAGGGACTTTTAATGAGCAGTTCTTC. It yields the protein CASSLGTFNEQFF.